This T cell receptor beta chain was identified in a study of shared clonotypes between healthy human individuals. The CDR3 runs to 16 residues. Germline V CDR1 and CDR2: MNHEY, SVGAGI. The assay was carried out at the deep level. Assay used: immunoSEQ multiplex PCR; TCRdb lists only in-frame clones, some missing. The sample holds roughly 510,000 clones, over 75% seen once. For this clone: The junction shows a germline mismatch at one end, possibly a read error.

This receptor was obtained from a woman in her thirties or forties in good health. Some clones in this sample may be carry-over from other donors' samples. The sample comprised PBMCs. V and J are TRBV6-5 and TRBJ1-3; TRBD1 is a possible D gene (5 bases). The CDR3 here is CASSNSYDSSGNTIYF. CDR3 DNA: TGTGCCAGCAGTAACTCCTACGACAGCTCTGGAAACACCATATATTTT.